A single sample gave rise to the 10 T cell receptor beta chains below, sequenced in a study of vaccination and CD4 T cells after COVID-19. Their specific antigens are unknown. Stated treatment: roughly nine-day PBMC culture with coronavirus spike peptide pools or control peptides (ViraFEST assay). Cultured CD4+ T-cell DNA underwent Oncomine TCR Beta short-read sequencing. TCRdb recomputed calls from the PCR reads with MiXCR, one row per CDR3 protein. The sample contains 15,000 to 20,000 distinct CDR3 sequences, 26% of which appear only once. Sequenced material: cultured CD4+ T cells from blood. The source of these receptors is a human donor with COVID-19.

The V call is TRBV20-1, the J call TRBJ1-2; 8 bases match TRBD1. CDR3 length equals 13 residues. CDR1 DFQATT and CDR2 SNEGSKA come from the germline V gene (reference sequence). With 6 bases clipped from V and 5 bases from J, the junction kept 8 bases outside the gene matches. Here the CDR3 DNA reads TGCAGTGCATGGGGCAGGGGGCGGTATGGCTACACCTTC. It is translated as CSAWGRGRYGYTF.

In this sample, this clonotype is medium-sized. The chain uses TRBV7-9 and TRBJ1-2, with D hard to call. V lost 2 bases to trimming and J lost 6 bases, with 10 bases between them. Germline V gene lookup returns CDR1 SEHNR and CDR2 FQNEAQ (reference sequence). This CDR3 is built from 13 residues. CDR3 protein: CASSLSQSNGYTF. The CDR3 nucleotides are TGTGCCAGCAGCTTATCGCAGAGTAATGGCTACACCTTC. Full variable domain (remainder filled in from reference TRBV7-9 and TRBJ1-2): DTGVSQNPRHKITKRGQNVTFRCDPISEHNRLYWYRQTLGQGPEFLTYFQNEAQLEKSRLLSDRFSAERPKGSFSTLEIQRTEQGDSAMYLCASSLSQSNGYTFGSGTRLTVV.

DNA of the CDR3: TGCAGTGTGGCGGGACAGGTACAGTCACCCCTCCACTTT. Protein product: CSVAGQVQSPLHF. The gene calls are TRBV20-1 and TRBJ1-6; 8 bases map to TRBD1. The germline CDR1 and CDR2 sequences are DFQATT and SNEGSKA (reference sequence). Trimming at V came to 7 bases and at J to 10 bases, leaving 9 bases not matched to a gene. The CDR3 covers 13 residues.

This clonotype appeared a few times. The chain joins TRBV7-2 to TRBJ1-5, with unresolved D. The V end was cut by 1 base, the J end by 3 bases, with 10 bases between. CDR1 is SGHTA and CDR2 is FQGNSA in the germline V gene. The CDR3 spans 15 residues. The DNA for the CDR3 is TGTGCCAGCAGCTTAGGGGCAGCTATCAATCAGCCCCAGCATTTT. This gives the protein CASSLGAAINQPQHF.

By share of the sample, this clonotype is medium-sized. This chain joins TRBV20-1 and TRBJ1-5; 7 nucleotides match TRBD1. The V gene's germline CDR1 is DFQATT and CDR2 SNEGSKA (reference sequence). The CDR3 loop spans 14 amino acids. Unmatched junction bases numbered 9, after V lost 3 bases and J lost 7 bases. The CDR3 region is CSASGTAEGQPQHF. DNA for the CDR3: TGCAGTGCTAGTGGGACAGCAGAAGGACAGCCCCAGCATTTT.

The rearrangement links TRBV12-3 or TRBV12-4 to TRBJ2-6; D ambiguous. V dropped 0 bases and J dropped 0 bases, with 6 bases sitting between them. The CDR3 contains 16 residues. The CDR3 DNA sequence: TGTGCCAGCAGTTTAGCGCCTGGCTCTGGGGCCAACGTCCTGACTTTC. Amino acid sequence: CASSLAPGSGANVLTF.

This clonotype was seen a handful of times. The chain uses TRBV21-1 and TRBJ2-3; the tabulated D call, TRBD2, remains unverified against the DNA. TRBV21-1 is a listed pseudogene. The CDR3 is 15 amino acids. CDR3 sequence reads: CASSIHSGPTDTQYF. CDR3 DNA sequence: TGTGCCAGCAGCATACATAGCGGGCCTACAGATACGCAGTATTTT.

The CDR3 bases are TGTGCCAGCACTGCCGGTTCCTACGAGCAGTACTTC. As protein: CASTAGSYEQYF. V usage is TRBV2 and J usage is TRBJ2-7; D uncertain. Germline V gene lookup returns CDR1 SNHLY and CDR2 FYNNEI. Trimming removed 7 bases from V and 1 base from J, with 8 bases in between. The CDR3 totals 12 residues.

This clonotype is judged medium-sized. The rearrangement links TRBV7-9 to TRBJ1-5; 9 bases match TRBD1. Trimming took 5 bases from V and 5 from J; bases not matched to a gene: 1. CDR3 size: 13 residues. Germline assignment: CDR1 SEHNR and CDR2 FQNEAQ (reference sequence). The CDR3 here is CASSRTGDQPQHF. CDR3 bases: TGTGCCAGCAGCCGGACAGGGGATCAGCCCCAGCATTTT.

This clonotype showed up just a few times. This sequence joins TRBV6-1 and TRBJ1-4; tentative D call: TRBD1 (6 bases). The CDR3 is 14 residues long. Trimming shortened V by 5 bases and J by 4 bases, and 11 bases separated the two germline ends. Germline V gives CDR1 MNHNS, CDR2 SASEGT. Written as DNA, the CDR3 is TGTGCCAGCAGTCCGGGACATTATAATGAAAAACTGTTTTTT. It codes for CASSPGHYNEKLFF.